This T cell receptor beta chain stems from a study of T cells in tumors after PD-1 blockade. Study summary: No patient had prior checkpoint blockade, systemic immunosuppression, or radiotherapy within 4 weeks. Some patients also took daily vismodegib 150 mg during anti-PD-1 treatment. Peripheral blood samples averaged 36,536 unique clonotypes and about 120,000 templates.

Concerning this clone: Its antigen remains unidentified.

Assay used: immunoSEQ multiplex PCR; TCRdb lists only in-frame clones, some missing. The table lists 34,000 or so clones, roughly two thirds of them singletons, with around 40% in the top ten. This CDR3 is built from 18 residues. From germline, CDR1 is MNHNS and CDR2 SASEGT. V lost 0 bases to trimming and J lost 5 bases; unmatched junction nucleotides: 7. Points from the study as a whole: Peripheral recruitment is suggested, as some novel exhausted tumor clones were in pre-treatment blood.

The chain carries TRBV6-1 and TRBJ2-7; 16 positions match TRBD2. The sequence was collected from a human donor with basal cell carcinoma. This specimen consisted of PBMCs, obtained after anti-PD-1 treatment. The DNA of the CDR3 is TGTGCCAGCAGTGAAGCCCGGGGACTAGCGGGGGGGCTCAACGAGCAGTACTTC. It is translated as CASSEARGLAGGLNEQYF.